This passage covers 18 T cell receptor beta chains from one sample sequenced in a study of identifying expanded T cells in peripheral blood. Sequencing used immunoSEQ multiplex PCR; TCRdb keeps in-frame clones, though not all of them. The table shows some 97,000 clones, with 80% to 90% occurring only once. The sequencing input was blood. Receptors were obtained from a person aged 18 to 69 in good health.

DNA of the CDR3: TGTGCCAGCAAGCCCCGATCGGGTGGAGACAATGAGCAGTTCTTC. Its translation is CASKPRSGGDNEQFF. The chain links TRBV2 to TRBJ2-1, with D hard to call. Deletions cut 7 bases from V and 5 bases from J, with 18 bases between. This CDR3 spans 15 amino acids. The germline V gene encodes CDR1 SNHLY and CDR2 FYNNEI.

This chain uses TRBV6-1 with TRBJ1-2, with a tentative D call TRBD1 (5 bases). The CDR3 loop spans 12 amino acids. V shed 8 bases and J shed 3 bases, with 10 bases lying between them. The germline V gene has CDR1 MNHNS and CDR2 SASEGT. The CDR3 protein is CASGGGDYGYTF. In nucleotides, the CDR3 is TGTGCCAGCGGGGGGGGTGACTATGGCTACACCTTC.

V is TRBV12-5 and J is TRBJ1-1; no reliable D call. The CDR3 covers 11 residues. The V and J ends lost 7 bases and 9 bases respectively, with 12 bases between them. Germline V lookup: CDR1 LGHNT, CDR2 FRNRAP. CDR3 sequence (DNA): TGTGCTAGTGCCACTCTTGGGCAAGCTTTCTTT. Its translation: CASATLGQAFF. Using reference TRBV12-5 and TRBJ1-1 for the parts outside the CDR3, the full variable domain is DARVTQTPRHKVTEMGQEVTMRCQPILGHNTVFWYRQTMMQGLELLAYFRNRAPLDDSGMPKDRFSAEMPDATLATLKIQPSEPRDSAVYFCASATLGQAFFGQGTRLTVV.

V gene TRBV7-8 combines with J gene TRBJ2-7, with D possibly matching TRBD1 (5 bases). Germline CDR1 and CDR2: SGHVS and FQNEAQ. V was trimmed by 7 bases and J by 0 bases, leaving 10 bases between them. This CDR3 contains 13 residues. The CDR3 here is CASNQDTSYEQYF. The CDR3 coding sequence is TGTGCCAGCAACCAGGACACCTCCTACGAGCAGTACTTC.

V usage is TRBV2 and J usage is TRBJ2-3; the D call may be TRBD1 or TRBD2 (6 bases each). The CDR3 consists of 15 residues. The ends were cut back, 7 bases at V and 5 bases at J, with 19 bases in the middle. Germline CDR1 SNHLY, CDR2 FYNNEI. The CDR3 is CASTRGRGVGDTQYF. The CDR3 bases are TGTGCCAGCACCCGAGGAAGGGGGGTTGGAGATACGCAGTATTTT.

In this sample, this clone turned up once. The gene calls are TRBV13 and TRBJ2-4, with D perhaps matching TRBD2 (6 bases). Trimming removed 0 bases from V and 3 bases from J, with 9 bases in between. CDR1 PRHDT and CDR2 FYEKMQ come from the germline V gene (reference sequence). The CDR3 spans 15 residues. CDR3 DNA: TGTGCCAGCAGCTTAGGCCAGGGAGGCAAAAACATTCAGTACTTC. Translated: CASSLGQGGKNIQYF. The full variable domain, rest sourced from reference TRBV13 and TRBJ2-4, is AAGVIQSPRHLIKEKRETATLKCYPIPRHDTVYWYQQGPGQDPQFLISFYEKMQSDKGSIPDRFSAQQFSDYHSELNMSSLELGDSALYFCASSLGQGGKNIQYFGAGTRLSVL.

The J gene is TRBJ1-2, the V gene TRBV4-3, with D unclear. V was shortened by 0 bases and J by 8 bases, with 13 bases between the two germline ends. Germline V gene lookup returns CDR1 LGHNA and CDR2 YSLEER. The CDR3 contains 14 residues. CDR3: CASSQESGRGGYTF. CDR3 bases: TGCGCCAGCAGCCAAGAGTCCGGGCGAGGAGGCTACACCTTC.

The rearrangement uses TRBV11-2 and TRBJ2-1; either TRBD1 or TRBD2 may fit D (5 bases each). This CDR3 region has 16 residues. V shed 5 bases and J shed 0 bases, with 14 bases lying between them. The germline V gene has CDR1 SGHAT and CDR2 FQNNGV. DNA for the CDR3: TGTGCCAGCAGCGGCAGAGGGGAAAGCTCCTACAATGAGCAGTTCTTC. Residues: CASSGRGESSYNEQFF.

This clone was detected once. The chain combines TRBV2 with TRBJ1-5, with D unclear. This CDR3 is 13 amino acids long. Germline CDR1 and CDR2: SNHLY and FYNNEI. Deletions cut 6 bases from V and 0 bases from J, with 6 bases between. The CDR3 sequence is CASRVYSNQPQHF. For the CDR3, the DNA is TGTGCCAGCAGGGTTTATAGCAATCAGCCCCAGCATTTT.

This clone appeared once. Different DNA sequences within this sample yield the same CDR3. The CDR3 protein is CASSPGTSSTDTQYF. In DNA form, the CDR3 reads TGTGCCAGCAGTCCCGGGACTTCGAGCACAGATACGCAGTATTTT. The chain carries TRBV2 and TRBJ2-3, with D perhaps TRBD2 (6 bases). V dropped 5 bases and J dropped 0 bases, with 12 bases sitting between them. The V gene's germline CDR1 is SNHLY and CDR2 FYNNEI. The CDR3 is made up of 15 amino acids.

The sample holds one count of this clone. The chain recombines TRBV13 with TRBJ1-5; D is unresolved. Germline assignment: CDR1 PRHDT and CDR2 FYEKMQ (reference sequence). V lost 0 bases and J 2 bases, leaving 5 bases between the germline ends. This CDR3 comprises 14 residues. The CDR3 protein is CASSLGLGNQPQHF. The CDR3 DNA is TGTGCCAGCAGCTTAGGCCTGGGCAATCAGCCCCAGCATTTT.

The chain employs TRBV5-1 and TRBJ1-2; D might be TRBD1 (6 bases). The CDR3 runs 15 residues. Germline V gives CDR1 SGHRS, CDR2 YFSETQ. V was cut by 0 bases and J by 0 bases, with 9 bases left in between. The CDR3 DNA sequence: TGCGCCAGCAGCTTGGGACAGGCAGCTAACTATGGCTACACCTTC. Protein sequence: CASSLGQAANYGYTF.

The chain recombines TRBV5-6 with TRBJ2-3; D uncertain. Trimming removed 1 base at V and 4 bases at J, with 7 bases between. The CDR3 covers 13 residues. Germline V gene data show CDR1 as SGHDT and CDR2 as YYEEEE. CDR3 coding DNA: TGTGCCAGCAGCTTGCTATTCGCAGATACGCAGTATTTT. This gives the protein CASSLLFADTQYF.

V is TRBV11-2 and J is TRBJ2-7; 7 nucleotides align to TRBD1. V trimming: 3 bases; J trimming: 4 bases; junction bases outside the gene matches: 6. CDR3 length equals 14 residues. Germline V lookup: CDR1 SGHAT, CDR2 FQNNGV. The CDR3 nucleotides are TGTGCCAGCAGCTTGGCCAAACAGGGGTACGAGCAGTACTTC. Amino acids: CASSLAKQGYEQYF. The full variable domain, completed using reference TRBV11-2 and TRBJ2-7, is EAGVAQSPRYKIIEKRQSVAFWCNPISGHATLYWYQQILGQGPKLLIQFQNNGVVDDSQLPKDRFSAERLKGVDSTLKIQPAKLEDSAVYLCASSLAKQGYEQYFGPGTRLTVT.

Here the CDR3 DNA reads TGTGCCTGGAGTCCTCGGGGGGCGGGGGACACAGATACGCAGTATTTT. Protein: CAWSPRGAGDTDTQYF. This rearrangement joins TRBV30 to TRBJ2-3; D possibly corresponds to TRBD2 (7 bases). The CDR3 extends over 16 amino acids. In germline, CDR1 is GTSNPN, CDR2 SVGIG (reference sequence). Trimming cost V 2 bases and J 2 bases, with 17 bases left between them.

The chain carries TRBV4-3 and TRBJ1-2, with a tentative D call TRBD1 (5 bases). The CDR3 extends over 17 amino acids. V lost 1 base and J 6 bases, leaving 21 bases between the germline ends. Germline CDR1 and CDR2: LGHNA and YSLEER. The CDR3 DNA sequence: TGCGCCAGCAGCCAAGTTTCCGGGCGCCCAGGGCTTGATGGCTACACCTTC. Translated, it gives CASSQVSGRPGLDGYTF.

CDR3 loop: CASSPGQHYGYTF. The CDR3 bases are TGTGCCAGCAGCCCAGGACAGCACTATGGCTACACCTTC. The J gene is TRBJ1-2, the V gene TRBV11-2; D may be TRBD1 (6 bases). V was clipped by 5 bases and J by 3 bases, with 10 bases between them. There are 13 residues in the CDR3. The V gene's germline CDR1 is SGHAT and CDR2 FQNNGV.

Here the CDR3 reads CASKFDRGVAGNTIYF. The CDR3 DNA reads TGTGCCAGTAAATTTGACCGGGGAGTGGCTGGAAACACCATATATTTT. The gene calls are TRBV19 and TRBJ1-3; no clear D. The germline V gene encodes CDR1 LNHDA and CDR2 SQIVND (reference sequence). CDR3 length: 16 amino acids. Trimming took off 7 bases at V and 2 bases at J, with 18 bases between the two ends.